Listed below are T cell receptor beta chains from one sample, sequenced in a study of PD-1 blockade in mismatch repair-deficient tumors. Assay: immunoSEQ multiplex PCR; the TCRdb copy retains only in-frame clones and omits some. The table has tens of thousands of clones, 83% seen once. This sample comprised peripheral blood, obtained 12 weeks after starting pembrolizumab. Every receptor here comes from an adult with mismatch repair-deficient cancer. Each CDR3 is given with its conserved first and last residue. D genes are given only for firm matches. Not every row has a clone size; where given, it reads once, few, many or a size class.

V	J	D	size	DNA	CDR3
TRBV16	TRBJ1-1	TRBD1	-	TGTGCCAGCAGCCAAGACAGGGGCGGCCTTGAAGCTTTCTTT	CASSQDRGGLEAFF
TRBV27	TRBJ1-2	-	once	TGTGCCAGCAGTTTATCGATTGGGGGCTCCTATGGCTACACCTTC	CASSLSIGGSYGYTF
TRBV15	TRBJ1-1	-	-	TGTGCCACCAGCAGAACCCTTCACAGCAGGGAAGATGGCACTGAAGCTTTCTTT	CATSRTLHSREDGTEAFF
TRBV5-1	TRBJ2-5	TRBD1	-	TGCGCCAGCAGCTTGGGCAGGGGGCAAGAGACCCAGTACTTC	CASSLGRGQETQYF
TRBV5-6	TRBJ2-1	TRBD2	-	TGTGCCAGCAGCTTGCTACTAGCGAGCAACTCCTACAATGAGCAGTTCTTC	CASSLLLASNSYNEQFF
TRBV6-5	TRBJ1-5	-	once	TGTGCCAGCAGTCGGACCCGGAATCAGCCCCAGCATTTT	CASSRTRNQPQHF
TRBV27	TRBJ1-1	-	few	TGTGCCAGCACCCCGGGAGGAAGGAACACTGAAGCTTTCTTT	CASTPGGRNTEAFF
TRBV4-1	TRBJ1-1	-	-	TGCGCCAGCAGCCAAGATCCTATGAACACTGAAGCTTTCTTT	CASSQDPMNTEAFF
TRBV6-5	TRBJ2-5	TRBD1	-	TGTGCCAGCAGCCCAGACACAGGGGGCCGAGAGACCCAGTACTTC	CASSPDTGGRETQYF
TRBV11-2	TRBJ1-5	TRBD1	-	TGTGCCAGCAGCTTAGACCGAGGGACAGGGGATGGCAATCAGCCCCAGCATTTT	CASSLDRGTGDGNQPQHF
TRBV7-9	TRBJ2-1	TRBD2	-	TGTGCCAGCAGCTATAACGCGGGACTAGTTGGCAACAATGAGCAGTTCTTC	CASSYNAGLVGNNEQFF
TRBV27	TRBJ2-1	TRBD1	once	TGTGCCAGCAGTTTAGTCGGACAGGGGATTCCCAATGAGCAGTTCTTC	CASSLVGQGIPNEQFF
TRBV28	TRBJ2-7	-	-	TGTGCCAGCAGTTGGTCCAGTGTTACCTACGAGCAGTACTTC	CASSWSSVTYEQYF
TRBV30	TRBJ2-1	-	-	TGTGCCTGGAGTGGGGTGGGCAGACGTTACAATGAGCAGTTCTTC	CAWSGVGRRYNEQFF
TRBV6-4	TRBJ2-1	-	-	TGTGCCAGCAGTGTAGGAGACTACAATGAGCAGTTCTTC	CASSVGDYNEQFF
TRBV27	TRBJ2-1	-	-	TGTGCCAGCAGTTTAATTCCTGCAGGCTCCTACAATGAGCAGTTCTTC	CASSLIPAGSYNEQFF
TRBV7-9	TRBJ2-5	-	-	TGTGCCAGCAGCGCCAGGGACCAAGAGACCCAGTACTTC	CASSARDQETQYF
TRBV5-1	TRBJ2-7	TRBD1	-	TGCGCCAGCACCCTGGACAGGGTAATGAACGAGCAGTACTTC	CASTLDRVMNEQYF
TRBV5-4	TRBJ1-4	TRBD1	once	TGTGCCAGCAGCTCGGGACAGGGTTATGAAAAACTGTTTTTT	CASSSGQGYEKLFF
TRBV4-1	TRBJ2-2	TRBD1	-	TGCGCCAGCAGCCAAAACAGGGGCGCGAACACCGGGGAGCTGTTTTTT	CASSQNRGANTGELFF